Listed below are T cell receptor beta chains from one sample, sequenced in a study of cytomegalovirus exposure and HLA in healthy donors. Sequencing was performed with immunoSEQ multiplex PCR; in TCRdb, only in-frame clones are kept and a portion is missing. This table has approximately 150,000 clones, approximately 83% appearing once. The sample taken for sequencing was PBMCs. The receptors come from a woman aged 40 to 50 in good health and CMV-seronegative. Each CDR3 is given with its conserved first and last residue. A D gene is named only where the DNA matches it firmly. The size of a clone is reported for some rows only, either as once, few or many, or as a class for expanded clones.

D gene: -
clone size: -
J gene: TRBJ2-2
V gene: TRBV28
CDR3 protein: CASSTFSFPDTTGELFF
CDR3 DNA: TGTGCCAGCAGTACCTTTTCCTTCCCGGACACCACCGGGGAGCTGTTTTTT

D gene: TRBD2
clone size: -
J gene: TRBJ2-7
V gene: TRBV7-6
CDR3 protein: CASSPYTLSGGLYEQYF
CDR3 DNA: TGTGCCAGCAGCCCATATACCTTAAGCGGGGGCCTGTACGAGCAGTACTTC

D gene: TRBD2
clone size: -
J gene: TRBJ2-1
V gene: TRBV2
CDR3 protein: CASSSGRDYNEQFF
CDR3 DNA: TGTGCCAGTTCTAGCGGGAGGGACTACAATGAGCAGTTCTTC

D gene: -
clone size: -
J gene: TRBJ1-3
V gene: TRBV4-1
CDR3 protein: CASSQELSLRNTIYF
CDR3 DNA: TGCGCCAGCAGCCAAGAGTTGTCCCTCCGAAACACCATATATTTT

D gene: -
clone size: -
J gene: TRBJ2-1
V gene: TRBV28
CDR3 protein: CASRMGGYNEQFF
CDR3 DNA: TGTGCCAGCAGGATGGGGGGCTACAATGAGCAGTTCTTC

D gene: -
clone size: -
J gene: TRBJ1-6
V gene: TRBV4-1
CDR3 protein: CASSQHRDLIHF
CDR3 DNA: TGCGCCAGCAGCCAACACAGGGATCTTATCCACTTT

D gene: TRBD1
clone size: few
J gene: TRBJ2-1
V gene: TRBV7-8
CDR3 protein: CASSPGQVSYNEQFF
CDR3 DNA: TGTGCCAGCAGCCCCGGACAGGTCTCCTACAATGAGCAGTTCTTC

D gene: TRBD2
clone size: -
J gene: TRBJ2-1
V gene: TRBV6-5
CDR3 protein: CASSNGLAAYNEQFF
CDR3 DNA: TGTGCCAGCAGCAACGGGCTAGCGGCCTACAATGAGCAGTTCTTC

D gene: TRBD2
clone size: -
J gene: TRBJ2-2
V gene: TRBV15
CDR3 protein: CATSRDLAGDDTGELFF
CDR3 DNA: TGTGCCACCAGCAGAGACCTAGCGGGGGACGATACCGGGGAGCTGTTTTTT

D gene: -
clone size: -
J gene: TRBJ1-3
V gene: TRBV7-9
CDR3 protein: CASSSSWAEYF
CDR3 DNA: TGTGCCAGCAGCTCCTCGTGGGCCGAATATTTT

D gene: -
clone size: few
J gene: TRBJ2-7
V gene: TRBV18
CDR3 protein: CASSPRGSYEQYF
CDR3 DNA: TGTGCCAGCTCACCACGAGGCTCCTACGAGCAGTACTTC

D gene: -
clone size: -
J gene: TRBJ1-2
V gene: TRBV27
CDR3 protein: CASRTQREGDYGYTF
CDR3 DNA: TGTGCCAGCAGGACCCAAAGGGAGGGGGACTATGGCTACACCTTC

D gene: -
clone size: -
J gene: TRBJ2-1
V gene: TRBV18
CDR3 protein: CASSPPGNEQFF
CDR3 DNA: TGTGCCAGCTCACCACCCGGCAATGAGCAGTTCTTC

D gene: -
clone size: -
J gene: TRBJ1-6
V gene: TRBV25-1
CDR3 protein: CASSERLDTGNSPLHF
CDR3 DNA: TGTGCCAGCAGTGAGCGTTTGGACACCGGGAATTCACCCCTCCACTTT

D gene: -
clone size: -
J gene: TRBJ2-7
V gene: TRBV7-6
CDR3 protein: CASSLGENSYEQYF
CDR3 DNA: TGTGCCAGCAGCTTGGGCGAGAACTCCTACGAGCAGTACTTC

D gene: -
clone size: -
J gene: TRBJ1-5
V gene: TRBV19
CDR3 protein: CASSIVSSNQPQHF
CDR3 DNA: TGTGCCAGTAGTATCGTCAGTAGCAATCAGCCCCAGCATTTT

D gene: -
clone size: once
J gene: TRBJ2-7
V gene: TRBV10-1
CDR3 protein: CASQHRGSYEQYF
CDR3 DNA: TGCGCCAGCCAACATAGGGGCTCCTACGAGCAGTACTTC

D gene: -
clone size: few
J gene: TRBJ1-2
V gene: TRBV27
CDR3 protein: CASSLGGAGSYTF
CDR3 DNA: TGTGCCAGCAGTTTAGGGGGGGCGGGAAGCTACACCTTC

D gene: -
clone size: -
J gene: TRBJ2-1
V gene: TRBV7-6
CDR3 protein: CASSQTTNYRGAPLDEQFF
CDR3 DNA: TGTGCCAGCAGCCAGACAACTAACTACCGGGGGGCCCCTTTGGATGAGCAGTTCTTC

D gene: TRBD1
clone size: -
J gene: TRBJ2-6
V gene: TRBV27
CDR3 protein: CASRPGTGSAGANVLTF
CDR3 DNA: TGTGCCAGCAGGCCCGGGACAGGGTCGGCTGGGGCCAACGTCCTGACTTTC

D gene: TRBD2
clone size: -
J gene: TRBJ2-3
V gene: TRBV11-2
CDR3 protein: CASSPSGGSADTQYF
CDR3 DNA: TGTGCCAGCAGCCCATCGGGGGGGTCGGCAGATACGCAGTATTTT

D gene: TRBD2
clone size: -
J gene: TRBJ2-7
V gene: TRBV13
CDR3 protein: CASSPPSGTYEQYF
CDR3 DNA: TGTGCCAGCAGCCCCCCTAGCGGAACCTACGAGCAGTACTTC

D gene: -
clone size: once
J gene: TRBJ2-7
V gene: TRBV5-1
CDR3 protein: CASSLDPALKRPSYEQYF
CDR3 DNA: TGCGCCAGCAGCTTGGACCCCGCCTTGAAGCGACCGTCCTACGAGCAGTACTTC

D gene: TRBD1
clone size: -
J gene: TRBJ1-2
V gene: TRBV2
CDR3 protein: CASSEGDRSHGYTF
CDR3 DNA: TGTGCCAGCAGTGAAGGGGACAGATCACATGGCTACACCTTC

D gene: TRBD1
clone size: once
J gene: TRBJ1-1
V gene: TRBV15
CDR3 protein: CATSRDPGTGRDEAFF
CDR3 DNA: TGTGCCACCAGCAGAGACCCGGGGACAGGGCGGGATGAAGCTTTCTTT

D gene: -
clone size: once
J gene: TRBJ2-1
V gene: TRBV5-4
CDR3 protein: CASLGAGNNEQFF
CDR3 DNA: TGTGCCAGCCTTGGCGCAGGGAATAATGAGCAGTTCTTC

D gene: TRBD1
clone size: -
J gene: TRBJ2-3
V gene: TRBV6-5
CDR3 protein: CASSYLGTGTDTQYF
CDR3 DNA: TGTGCCAGCAGTTACCTCGGGACAGGGACAGATACGCAGTATTTT

D gene: -
clone size: -
J gene: TRBJ2-6
V gene: TRBV11-3
CDR3 protein: CASSLGGDSGANVLTF
CDR3 DNA: TGTGCCAGCAGCTTAGGGGGGGACTCTGGGGCCAACGTCCTGACTTTC

D gene: -
clone size: once
J gene: TRBJ1-1
V gene: TRBV5-1
CDR3 protein: CASTRDSQNTEAFF
CDR3 DNA: TGCGCCAGCACCCGGGACTCACAGAACACTGAAGCTTTCTTT

D gene: -
clone size: -
J gene: TRBJ2-7
V gene: TRBV27
CDR3 protein: CASSLLGGPNEQYF
CDR3 DNA: TGTGCCAGCAGTTTACTAGGAGGACCCAACGAGCAGTACTTC

D gene: -
clone size: -
J gene: TRBJ2-7
V gene: TRBV6-5
CDR3 protein: CASSLGQLSYEQYF
CDR3 DNA: TGTGCCAGCAGTCTAGGACAGCTCTCCTACGAGCAGTACTTC

D gene: -
clone size: -
J gene: TRBJ2-2
V gene: TRBV28
CDR3 protein: CASSAPAVAGELFF
CDR3 DNA: TGTGCCAGCAGTGCCCCGGCGGTTGCCGGGGAGCTGTTTTTT

D gene: TRBD2
clone size: -
J gene: TRBJ2-3
V gene: TRBV5-1
CDR3 protein: CASSLEASGTSATDTQYF
CDR3 DNA: TGCGCCAGCAGCTTGGAAGCTAGTGGGACTAGCGCGACAGATACGCAGTATTTT

D gene: TRBD2
clone size: many
J gene: TRBJ2-1
V gene: TRBV6-5
CDR3 protein: CASSLSGTLYNEQFF
CDR3 DNA: TGTGCCAGCAGTTTGAGCGGGACGCTCTACAATGAGCAGTTCTTC

D gene: -
clone size: -
J gene: TRBJ1-6
V gene: TRBV18
CDR3 protein: CASSPDSGSGSPLHF
CDR3 DNA: TGTGCCAGCTCACCCGATTCAGGGTCGGGTTCACCCCTCCACTTT

D gene: -
clone size: -
J gene: TRBJ1-1
V gene: TRBV12-5
CDR3 protein: CASFGLWDTEAFF
CDR3 DNA: TGTGCTAGTTTCGGGTTATGGGACACTGAAGCTTTCTTT

D gene: -
clone size: once
J gene: TRBJ1-2
V gene: TRBV5-5
CDR3 protein: CASSRDSIYGYTF
CDR3 DNA: TGTGCCAGCAGCCGTGACAGCATCTATGGCTACACCTTC

D gene: -
clone size: -
J gene: TRBJ1-1
V gene: TRBV30
CDR3 protein: CAWSRGRTEAFF
CDR3 DNA: TGTGCCTGGAGCAGGGGAAGGACTGAAGCTTTCTTT

D gene: -
clone size: -
J gene: TRBJ1-1
V gene: TRBV11-2
CDR3 protein: CASSPGAEAFF
CDR3 DNA: TGTGCCAGCAGCCCCGGTGCTGAAGCTTTCTTT

D gene: -
clone size: -
J gene: TRBJ2-5
V gene: TRBV15
CDR3 protein: CATSREFLQETQYF
CDR3 DNA: TGTGCCACCAGCAGAGAATTCCTACAAGAGACCCAGTACTTC

D gene: TRBD1
clone size: -
J gene: TRBJ2-7
V gene: TRBV7-9
CDR3 protein: CASSSGTGREEQYF
CDR3 DNA: TGTGCCAGCAGCTCCGGGACAGGGCGGGAAGAGCAGTACTTC

D gene: -
clone size: -
J gene: TRBJ1-5
V gene: TRBV19
CDR3 protein: CASSPSGWYSNQPQHF
CDR3 DNA: TGTGCCAGTAGTCCTTCCGGTTGGTATAGCAATCAGCCCCAGCATTTT

D gene: -
clone size: -
J gene: TRBJ2-5
V gene: TRBV27
CDR3 protein: CASSLAQETQYF
CDR3 DNA: TGTGCCAGCAGTTTGGCCCAAGAGACCCAGTACTTC

D gene: -
clone size: -
J gene: TRBJ2-7
V gene: TRBV10-1
CDR3 protein: CASSEYSTYEQYF
CDR3 DNA: TGCGCCAGCAGTGAGTACAGCACCTACGAGCAGTACTTC

D gene: -
clone size: -
J gene: TRBJ1-3
V gene: TRBV2
CDR3 protein: CASNRPRVGNTIYF
CDR3 DNA: TGTGCCAGCAACCGACCCCGGGTTGGAAACACCATATATTTT

D gene: -
clone size: few
J gene: TRBJ2-7
V gene: TRBV5-5
CDR3 protein: CASALRGYEQYF
CDR3 DNA: TGTGCCAGCGCACTAAGGGGGTACGAGCAGTACTTC

D gene: TRBD1
clone size: -
J gene: TRBJ1-6
V gene: TRBV6-5
CDR3 protein: CASNRQGGDSPLHF
CDR3 DNA: TGTGCCAGCAACCGACAGGGCGGGGATTCACCCCTCCACTTT

D gene: -
clone size: -
J gene: TRBJ1-5
V gene: TRBV7-9
CDR3 protein: CSSSPEGLMNQPQHF
CDR3 DNA: TGTTCCAGCAGCCCCGAGGGACTTATGAATCAGCCCCAGCATTTT

D gene: -
clone size: few
J gene: TRBJ2-3
V gene: TRBV5-6
CDR3 protein: CASNYNTDTQYF
CDR3 DNA: TGTGCCAGCAACTACAACACAGATACGCAGTATTTT

D gene: -
clone size: -
J gene: TRBJ1-1
V gene: TRBV28
CDR3 protein: CASSFRSDGRTEAFF
CDR3 DNA: TGTGCCAGCAGTTTCCGGTCGGACGGGAGGACTGAAGCTTTCTTT

D gene: -
clone size: -
J gene: TRBJ2-2
V gene: TRBV6-5
CDR3 protein: CASSPQAGELFF
CDR3 DNA: TGTGCCAGCAGCCCTCAGGCCGGGGAGCTGTTTTTT

D gene: -
clone size: -
J gene: TRBJ2-7
V gene: TRBV10-3
CDR3 protein: CAIGGQSSYEQYF
CDR3 DNA: TGTGCCATCGGGGGCCAGAGCTCCTACGAGCAGTACTTC

D gene: -
clone size: -
J gene: TRBJ1-1
V gene: TRBV11-2
CDR3 protein: CASNRQLNTEAFF
CDR3 DNA: TGTGCTTCCAACCGACAGTTGAACACTGAAGCTTTCTTT

D gene: TRBD2
clone size: -
J gene: TRBJ2-7
V gene: TRBV5-1
CDR3 protein: CASSLGTSGVLTGSYEQYF
CDR3 DNA: TGCGCCAGCAGCTTGGGGACTAGCGGGGTATTAACAGGGTCCTACGAGCAGTACTTC

D gene: -
clone size: -
J gene: TRBJ1-1
V gene: TRBV13
CDR3 protein: CASSKGVPNTEAFF
CDR3 DNA: TGTGCCAGCAGCAAGGGGGTCCCGAACACTGAAGCTTTCTTT

D gene: -
clone size: -
J gene: TRBJ2-3
V gene: TRBV27
CDR3 protein: CASSRADTTSTDTQYF
CDR3 DNA: TGTGCCAGCAGCCGCGCGGACACGACTAGCACAGATACGCAGTATTTT

D gene: TRBD1
clone size: -
J gene: TRBJ1-6
V gene: TRBV7-9
CDR3 protein: CASSPRLPPGQGDSPLHF
CDR3 DNA: TGTGCCAGCAGCCCCCGTCTGCCCCCGGGACAGGGTGATTCACCCCTCCACTTT

D gene: -
clone size: -
J gene: TRBJ1-2
V gene: TRBV19
CDR3 protein: CASSRGPGVSYGYTF
CDR3 DNA: TGTGCCAGTAGTAGAGGACCGGGAGTCTCCTATGGCTACACCTTC

D gene: -
clone size: -
J gene: TRBJ2-1
V gene: TRBV29-1
CDR3 protein: CSVEGLNEQFF
CDR3 DNA: TGCAGCGTTGAGGGACTCAATGAGCAGTTCTTC

D gene: TRBD2
clone size: -
J gene: TRBJ2-1
V gene: TRBV6-4
CDR3 protein: CASSGGGSRNEQFF
CDR3 DNA: TGTGCCAGCAGTGGGGGCGGGAGTAGGAATGAGCAGTTCTTC